These 9 T cell receptor beta chains came from one sample sequenced in a study of shared clonotypes between healthy human individuals. The data were produced by immunoSEQ multiplex PCR, yet TCRdb's version contains in-frame clones alone and is incomplete. The sample lists about 2 million clones; roughly 96% were seen once. The material sequenced was naive CD4+ T cells sorted from blood. Documented subset: CD45RA+ positively selected. All receptors derive from a man younger than 30 in good health.

Remarks on this clone: The sample carries other DNA sequences with the same CDR3. The chain joins TRBV29-1 to TRBJ2-5, with D uncertain. Germline-derived CDR1 and CDR2 are SQVTM and ANQGSEA. The V end lost 2 bases, the J end lost 4 bases, and 8 bases lay between the germline ends. CDR3 length: 12 residues. The CDR3 DNA sequence: TGCAGCGTTGAATCGGGTGCAGAGACCCAGTACTTC. The encoded protein is CSVESGAETQYF.

V and J are TRBV7-2 and TRBJ2-5, with TRBD1 matching over 10 bases. Germline-derived CDR1 and CDR2 are SGHTA and FQGNSA. The CDR3 spans 15 residues. V shed 5 bases and J 2 bases; nucleotides not matched to a gene: 5. The CDR3, as DNA: TGTGCCAGCAGCCCCTGGGACAGGGGACAAGAGACCCAGTACTTC. Residues: CASSPWDRGQETQYF.

The chain has TRBV7-6 and TRBJ2-5, with D possibly matching TRBD1 (7 bases). V shed 6 bases and J shed 5 bases, with 22 bases lying between them. Germline V gene sequence: CDR1 SGHVS, CDR2 FNYEAQ. The CDR3 extends over 16 amino acids. The CDR3 DNA reads TGTGCCAGCAGTCGAAACGCAGGGGGGACTGGGGAGACCCAGTACTTC. Translating gives CASSRNAGGTGETQYF.

The chain uses TRBV6-5 and TRBJ2-5, with a possible D match to TRBD1 (5 bases). Trimming shortened V by 4 bases and J by 7 bases, and 13 bases separated the two germline ends. Looked up from germline, CDR1 is MNHEY and CDR2 is SVGAGI. The length of the CDR3 is 13 residues. CDR3 region: CASSLGQGWTQYF. The CDR3 nucleotides read TGTGCCAGCAGTTTGGGGCAGGGATGGACCCAGTACTTC.

The chain has TRBV5-1 and TRBJ1-1; a possible D gene is TRBD1 (6 bases). The CDR3 covers 14 residues. V lost 5 bases and J lost 1, with 12 bases in between. In germline, CDR1 is SGHRS, CDR2 YFSETQ. In nucleotides, the CDR3 is TGCGCCAGCAGAGGGGGGCCGGGGAACACTGAAGCTTTCTTT. It yields the protein CASRGGPGNTEAFF.

The chain has TRBV7-9 and TRBJ2-2, with 9 bases that match TRBD1. V lost 6 bases to trimming and J lost 5 bases; unmatched junction nucleotides: 4. The germline V gene has CDR1 SEHNR and CDR2 FQNEAQ (reference sequence). This CDR3 is 14 amino acids long. This CDR3 reads CASRLQGATGELFF. DNA for the CDR3: TGTGCCAGCAGGCTACAGGGGGCAACCGGGGAGCTGTTTTTT.

As regards this clone: Other DNA sequences in this specimen translate into the identical CDR3. The chain combines TRBV30 with TRBJ1-3; TRBD1 matches at 9 bases. The CDR3 covers 13 residues. Unmatched junction bases numbered 3, after V lost 5 bases and J lost 4 bases. Germline V gives CDR1 GTSNPN, CDR2 SVGIG (reference sequence). CDR3 residues: CAWGTGSGNTIYF. CDR3 nucleotide sequence: TGTGCCTGGGGGACAGGGTCAGGAAACACCATATATTTT.

This clone appeared once. The rearrangement uses TRBV5-1 and TRBJ2-7; D may match TRBD1 or TRBD2 (6 bases each). V lost 3 bases and J lost 0, with 10 bases in between. The CDR3 has 14 residues. Germline V gene lookup returns CDR1 SGHRS and CDR2 YFSETQ. The CDR3 coding sequence is TGCGCCAGCAGCTGGGGGGACAACTCCTACGAGCAGTACTTC. It encodes CASSWGDNSYEQYF.

The V gene is TRBV6-1, the J gene TRBJ1-1; D is undetermined. This CDR3 contains 14 residues. Trimming removed 1 base from V and 2 bases from J, with 8 bases in between. CDR1 MNHNS and CDR2 SASEGT come from the germline V gene. CDR3: CASSEGASNTEAFF. As DNA, the CDR3 is TGTGCCAGCAGTGAAGGAGCAAGTAACACTGAAGCTTTCTTT.